This T cell receptor beta chain was obtained from a study of blood T cell repertoires in COVID-19. Study summary: COVID-19 samples, acute and convalescent, were from the United States, Italy and Spain. Nucleic acid was either cDNA or gDNA, and it came from T cells, B-cell-depleted T cells, or PBMCs.

In the study's own analysis: The authors estimated nucleated cell counts from reference gene primer amplification. Sequenced by immunoSEQ multiplex PCR; TCRdb stores in-frame clones only, minus some. That table gives V, J and clone size, and the DNA gave D and trimming. In the table there are roughly 140,000 clones, approximately 86% of which are singletons. This CDR3 has 16 residues. V lost 0 bases and J 4 bases, leaving 15 bases between the germline ends. CDR1 and CDR2 from the germline V gene are SEHNR and FQNEAQ (reference sequence). This chain joins TRBV7-9 and TRBJ1-1; TRBD1 might be the D (6 bases). This clonotype was sampled from a human donor in a cohort sampled during active COVID-19. Material for sequencing was peripheral blood. DNA of the CDR3: TGTGCCAGCAGCTTAGCGGGGGGGCGCGCCCGCACTGAAGCTTTCTTT. The encoded protein is CASSLAGGRARTEAFF.